These 9 T cell receptor beta chains were all obtained from the same sample, sequenced in a study of shared clonotypes between healthy human individuals. Clones were sequenced by immunoSEQ multiplex PCR, and TCRdb holds only the in-frame ones, with some missing. The data hold approximately 2,000,000 clones, with roughly 90% observed a single time. Material: naive CD4+ T cells from PBMCs. Subset defined: CD45RA+ positively selected. Source of these receptors: a young man in good health. Some clones in this sample may be carry-over from other donors' samples.

As to this clone: The sample carries other DNA sequences with the same CDR3. CDR3: CASSLIRTEAFF. The CDR3 DNA sequence: TGTGCCAGCAGCTTAATCCGGACTGAAGCTTTCTTT. The chain recombines TRBV7-9 with TRBJ1-1, with D hard to call. V was clipped by 2 bases and J by 5 bases, with 6 bases between them. The germline gives CDR1 SEHNR, CDR2 FQNEAQ (reference sequence). The CDR3 covers 12 residues. Together with reference TRBV7-9 and TRBJ1-1, the CDR3 gives the full variable domain: DTGVSQNPRHKITKRGQNVTFRCDPISEHNRLYWYRQTLGQGPEFLTYFQNEAQLEKSRLLSDRFSAERPKGSFSTLEIQRTEQGDSAMYLCASSLIRTEAFFGQGTRLTVV.

The V call is TRBV5-4, the J call TRBJ2-2; tentative D call: TRBD2 (6 bases). Germline-derived CDR1 and CDR2 are SGHNT and YYREEE (reference sequence). Trimming shortened V by 9 bases and J by 7 bases, and 13 bases separated the two germline ends. The CDR3 totals 12 residues. DNA of the CDR3: TGTGCCACCCCTAGCGATGGCGGGGAGCTGTTTTTT. Protein sequence: CATPSDGGELFF.

This chain uses TRBV2 with TRBJ2-1, with D tentatively TRBD2 (6 bases). The CDR3 sequence is 14 residues long. The germline gives CDR1 SNHLY, CDR2 FYNNEI. V was clipped by 6 bases and J by 9 bases, with 18 bases between them. This chain's CDR3 is CASRGGVLWAEQFF. The CDR3 nucleotides are TGTGCCAGCAGGGGAGGCGTGCTTTGGGCTGAGCAGTTCTTC.

The V and J genes are TRBV28 and TRBJ2-5, with a possible D match to TRBD2 (5 bases). Trimming stripped 6 bases from V and 7 bases from J, with 15 bases between. Germline V gene sequence: CDR1 MDHEN, CDR2 SYDVKM. The CDR3 contains 13 residues. The CDR3 region has the DNA TGTGCCAGCAGAAAAGGACTTATTGTGACCCAGTACTTC. This codes for CASRKGLIVTQYF.

This chain links TRBV6-5 with TRBJ1-5, with D tentatively TRBD1 (5 bases). There are 15 residues in the CDR3. Germline CDR1 and CDR2: MNHEY and SVGAGI. The V end was cut by 5 bases, the J end by 0 bases, with 11 bases between. The CDR3 region has the DNA TGTGCCAGCAGTCGACAGAGTTATAGCAATCAGCCCCAGCATTTT. Its protein is CASSRQSYSNQPQHF.

Regarding this clone: Within the sample, other DNA sequences also encode this same CDR3. The chain's CDR3 is CASSLSGSSYEQYF. CDR3 sequence (DNA): TGTGCCAGCAGCTTGTCAGGGAGCTCCTACGAGCAGTACTTC. The chain is built from TRBV5-4 and TRBJ2-7, with D possibly called TRBD1 or TRBD2 (5 bases each). V was cut by 1 base and J by 0 bases, with 8 bases left in between. This CDR3 contains 14 residues. Germline lookup yields CDR1 SGHNT and CDR2 YYREEE (reference sequence).

This clone was counted a few times. This chain joins TRBV30 and TRBJ1-5, with D unresolved. V was shortened by 0 bases and J by 8 bases, with 2 bases between the two germline ends. The length of the CDR3 is 10 residues. The germline V gene encodes CDR1 GTSNPN and CDR2 SVGIG (reference sequence). DNA of the CDR3: TGTGCCTGGAGTGTGAAGCCCCAGCATTTT. It codes for CAWSVKPQHF.

V and J are TRBV27 and TRBJ1-5, with 8 bases lining up with TRBD1. The CDR3 spans 14 residues. The V gene end was trimmed by 5 bases and the J gene end by 4 bases; junction bases not matched to a gene: 4. CDR1 and CDR2 (germline): MNHEY, SMNVEV (reference sequence). This CDR3 is CASSTRTGNQPQHF. Written as DNA, the CDR3 is TGTGCCAGCAGTACGCGGACAGGGAATCAGCCCCAGCATTTT.

The chain uses TRBV30 and TRBJ2-7, with TRBD1 matching over 10 bases. CDR1 GTSNPN and CDR2 SVGIG come from the germline V gene (reference sequence). The V segment lost 0 bases and the J segment 2 bases; nucleotides outside the gene matches: 4. The CDR3 is 15 residues long. The CDR3 sequence is CAWSVAGQGAYEQYF. Written as DNA, the CDR3 is TGTGCCTGGAGTGTAGCCGGACAGGGGGCCTACGAGCAGTACTTC. Using reference TRBV30 and TRBJ2-7 for the parts outside the CDR3, the full variable domain is SQTIHQWPATLVQPVGSPLSLECTVEGTSNPNLYWYRQAAGRGLQLLFYSVGIGQISSEVPQNLSASRPQDRQFILSSKKLLLSDSGFYLCAWSVAGQGAYEQYFGPGTRLTVT.